Listed here are 6 T cell receptor beta chains from one sample, sequenced in a study of OX40 agonist ivuxolimab in advanced cancers. Assay: immunoSEQ multiplex PCR; the TCRdb copy retains only in-frame clones and omits some. Among some 69,000 clones listed, just over 85% were seen once. Sequencing was performed on CD4+ or CD8+ T cells sorted from blood, taken in a trial of the OX40 agonist ivuxolimab. All receptors derive from an adult with an advanced solid tumor such as melanoma, head and neck, liver or kidney cancer.

This clone was observed once. The rearrangement uses TRBV19 and TRBJ2-4, with D tentatively TRBD1 (5 bases). Per germline, CDR1 LNHDA and CDR2 SQIVND (reference sequence). The CDR3 has 16 residues. Trimming pared 2 bases from V and 4 bases from J, leaving 15 bases between. CDR3 region: CASSIHSTAIKNIQYF. The CDR3 bases are TGTGCCAGTAGTATACATTCGACAGCCATAAAAAACATTCAGTACTTC.

V usage is TRBV11-1 and J usage is TRBJ1-1; possible D gene TRBD1, 5 bases. The length of the CDR3 is 15 residues. V shed 6 bases and J shed 0 bases, with 14 bases lying between them. CDR1 SGHAT and CDR2 FQDESV come from the germline V gene (reference sequence). The CDR3 DNA reads TGTGCCAGCAGTTATACCGGGGGGGTGAACACTGAAGCTTTCTTT. It encodes CASSYTGGVNTEAFF.

V gene TRBV28 combines with J gene TRBJ2-1, with 7 bases that match TRBD1. The ends lost 1 base at V and 5 bases at J; junction bases unmatched: 11. Germline V CDR1 and CDR2: MDHEN, SYDVKM. The CDR3 length is 17 residues. The CDR3 DNA sequence: TGTGCCAGCAGTTTATCCCACAGGGGCCGGCCAAACAATGAGCAGTTCTTC. It is translated as CASSLSHRGRPNNEQFF.

The chain combines TRBV28 with TRBJ2-1; D might be TRBD2 (6 bases). The CDR3 length is 13 residues. Germline V gene lookup returns CDR1 MDHEN and CDR2 SYDVKM. The CDR3: CACGGGGYNEQFF. Here the CDR3 DNA reads TGTGCTTGCGGCGGTGGGGGGTACAATGAGCAGTTCTTC.

The gene calls are TRBV19 and TRBJ2-1, with D possibly matching TRBD2 (5 bases). Germline V gene data show CDR1 as LNHDA and CDR2 as SQIVND (reference sequence). CDR3 size: 16 residues. Trimming took off 0 bases at V and 4 bases at J, with 13 bases between the two ends. CDR3 DNA sequence: TGTGCCAGTAGTATAGATTTCGAGGGAACATACAATGAGCAGTTCTTC. Residues: CASSIDFEGTYNEQFF.

This chain connects TRBV5-6 to TRBJ1-4; TRBD1 might be the D (5 bases). Germline values: CDR1 SGHDT, CDR2 YYEEEE. The CDR3 is made up of 13 amino acids. Trimming pared 4 bases from V and 6 bases from J, leaving 10 bases between. CDR3 nucleotide sequence: TGTGCCAGCAGCGTAGGGACGGATGAAAAACTGTTTTTT. Translation gives CASSVGTDEKLFF.